Shown below are 2 T cell receptor beta chains from a single sample sequenced in a study of cytomegalovirus exposure and HLA in healthy donors (dated by TCRdb to about 2017). The receptor library was made with the immunoSEQ multiplex PCR assay. A mixture of 60 forward primers for TCR Vbeta segments and 13 reverse primers for TCR Jbeta segments was used in the multiplex PCR. Entries here come from immuneACCESS through TCRdb and include only in-frame sequences with V and J called. Some clones fail to appear in such tables; in the studies checked, an unresolved V gene covers under half of the shortfall, and the cause of the remainder is unknown. Recorded for this sample are roughly 170,000 clones; roughly 82% of them occurred a single time. 1.5% to 2% of the sample comes from the top ten. Sequencing used PBMCs. All receptors come from a woman in her 30s in good health and CMV-seronegative.

This chain connects TRBV5-1 to TRBJ1-2; D remains ambiguous. This CDR3 is 11 amino acids long. Looked up from germline, CDR1 is SGHRS and CDR2 is YFSETQ. V gave up 3 bases and J gave up 4 bases, with 4 bases separating them. CDR3 sequence reads: CASSSGYGYTF. The CDR3 region has the DNA TGCGCCAGCAGCTCAGGCTATGGCTACACCTTC.

The genes are TRBV18 and TRBJ1-2, with 10 positions matching TRBD1. V gave up 2 bases and J gave up 4 bases; unmatched junction bases: 4. The CDR3 sequence is 15 residues long. Germline V lookup: CDR1 KGHSH, CDR2 LQKENI. The CDR3 coding sequence is TGTGCCAGCTCACCAGGGACAGGGGCCTTCTATGGCTACACCTTC. Protein product: CASSPGTGAFYGYTF.